Below are 8 T cell receptor beta chains sequenced from a single sample in a study of chemoradiotherapy in HPV16-positive cancers. Assay: immunoSEQ multiplex PCR; the TCRdb copy retains only in-frame clones and omits some. There are roughly 20,000 clones in the sample; roughly 92% occur only once, and under 20% lies in the top ten. The sample here was blood, taken from a patient who underwent chemoradiotherapy. The receptors stem from a human donor with HPV-associated anogenital cancer.

The J gene is TRBJ1-2, the V gene TRBV15; 11 bases match TRBD1. The germline gives CDR1 LNHNV, CDR2 YYDKDF (reference sequence). J lost 8 bases, V lost 0 bases, and 5 bases had no gene match. The CDR3 has 15 amino acids. Written as DNA, the CDR3 is TGTGCCACCAGCAGAGATGGGGACAGGGGGAGAGGCTACACCTTC. This sequence encodes CATSRDGDRGRGYTF.

This clone appeared a few times. V and J are TRBV20-1 and TRBJ2-7; D unclear. The CDR3 loop spans 11 amino acids. V dropped 7 bases and J dropped 3 bases, with 10 bases sitting between them. Germline CDR1 is DFQATT and CDR2 is SNEGSKA (reference sequence). CDR3 in amino acids: CSVSDNYEQYF. CDR3 bases: TGCAGTGTTTCAGACAACTACGAGCAGTACTTC.

V gene TRBV27 combines with J gene TRBJ2-3; 9 bases are a match to TRBD1. Per germline, CDR1 MNHEY and CDR2 SMNVEV (reference sequence). The length of the CDR3 is 13 residues. Trimming cost V 10 bases and J 1 base; bases outside gene matches: 3. The CDR3 sequence: CAKRTGGTDTQYF. The DNA for the CDR3 is TGTGCCAAGAGGACAGGGGGCACAGATACGCAGTATTTT.

V and J are TRBV28 and TRBJ1-1; a weak D match, TRBD1 (6 bases). Trimming left V 1 base short and J 10 bases short, with 13 bases between. This CDR3 has 13 residues. Germline V gene lookup returns CDR1 MDHEN and CDR2 SYDVKM. The CDR3 DNA is TGTGCCAGCAGTTTATCCACAGGGATGGGAGCTTTCTTT. Translated: CASSLSTGMGAFF.

For the CDR3, the DNA is TGTGCCAGCAGGAAACCAGGGCAGGGGGCAACTGAAGCTTTCTTT. It encodes CASRKPGQGATEAFF. The genes are TRBV2 and TRBJ1-1; 8 bases agree with TRBD1. V was clipped by 6 bases and J by 5 bases; unmatched bases: 11. The germline CDR1 and CDR2 sequences are SNHLY and FYNNEI. The CDR3 has 15 amino acids.

The rearrangement uses TRBV12-1 and TRBJ1-4; the D call in the table, TRBD1, was not verified against the DNA. TRBV12-1 is a recognized pseudogene. There are 19 residues in the CDR3. CDR3 loop: CASTRGRTGAGRANEKLFF. CDR3 nucleotide sequence: TGTGCCAGCACCCGGGGGAGGACAGGGGCTGGAAGAGCCAATGAAAAACTGTTTTTT.

This chain connects TRBV9 to TRBJ2-5, with 7 bases matching TRBD2. V dropped 0 bases and J dropped 5; count of bases not matched to a gene: 7. The CDR3 consists of 15 residues. The germline V gene has CDR1 SGDLS and CDR2 YYNGEE. The CDR3 loop reads CASSVGEGPGETQYF. The CDR3 DNA reads as TGTGCCAGCAGCGTAGGGGAGGGGCCGGGGGAGACCCAGTACTTC.

The CDR3 DNA is TGTGCCAGCAGCGTAGCGGGGGCGCAAGAGACCCAGTACTTC. It codes for CASSVAGAQETQYF. This chain joins TRBV9 and TRBJ2-5; D assignment may be TRBD1 or TRBD2 (6 bases each). V lost 0 bases and J 2 bases, leaving 8 bases between the germline ends. CDR3 size: 14 residues. Germline lookup yields CDR1 SGDLS and CDR2 YYNGEE.